The entry that follows covers one T cell receptor beta chain sequence. Its antigen is unknown. V was trimmed by 6 bases and J by 3 bases, leaving 10 bases between them. The CDR3 loop spans 14 amino acids. In germline, CDR1 is KGHDR, CDR2 SFDVKD. Flow cytometry had shown expanded CD8+CD57+ cells in the patients chosen for sequencing. Patients had not yet gotten any therapy when their blood was taken for sampling. These data come from a study of CD8+CD57+ T cells in acquired aplastic anemia. The overall study: The DNA of sorted CD4+ and CD8+ cells averaged 3.2 ug.

According to the study, genomic DNA was the template for TCR beta VDJ and CDR3 profiling. TCRdb reprocessed the reads with MiXCR, giving one entry per CDR3 protein. In the table there are roughly 120,000 distinct CDR3 sequences, approximately 50% of which are singletons. Overall study results and limits: No significant patient-versus-control difference appeared in CD8+ Simpson's diversity. Between patients and controls, over 25 CD8+ CDR3 sequences were found in common.

This chain connects TRBV24-1 to TRBJ2-2; D tentatively reads TRBD1 or TRBD2 (5 bases each). Material for sequencing was sorted CD4+, CD8+, or CD8+CD57+ T cells (not recorded which) from PBMCs. The clonotype comes from a human donor with aplastic anemia. The CDR3 region is CATSPSRDTGELFF. CDR3 nucleotides: TGTGCCACCAGTCCTAGCAGGGACACCGGGGAGCTGTTTTTT.